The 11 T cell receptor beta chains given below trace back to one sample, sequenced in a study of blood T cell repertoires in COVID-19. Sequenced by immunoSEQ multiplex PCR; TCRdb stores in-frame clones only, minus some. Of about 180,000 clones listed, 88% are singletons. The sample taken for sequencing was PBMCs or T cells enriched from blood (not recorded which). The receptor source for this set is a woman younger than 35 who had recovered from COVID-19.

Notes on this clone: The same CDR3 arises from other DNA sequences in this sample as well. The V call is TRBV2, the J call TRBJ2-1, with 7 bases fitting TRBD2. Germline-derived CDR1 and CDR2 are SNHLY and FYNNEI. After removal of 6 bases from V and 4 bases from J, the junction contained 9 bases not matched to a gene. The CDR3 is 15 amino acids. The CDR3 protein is CASRAGTGVYNEQFF. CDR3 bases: TGTGCCAGCAGAGCGGGGACGGGGGTGTACAATGAGCAGTTCTTC.

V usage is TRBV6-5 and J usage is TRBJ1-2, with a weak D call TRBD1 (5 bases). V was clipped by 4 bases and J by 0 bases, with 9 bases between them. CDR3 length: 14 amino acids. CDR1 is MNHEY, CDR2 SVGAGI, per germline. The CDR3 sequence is CASSFGQANYGYTF. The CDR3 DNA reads TGTGCCAGCAGTTTCGGACAAGCTAACTATGGCTACACCTTC.

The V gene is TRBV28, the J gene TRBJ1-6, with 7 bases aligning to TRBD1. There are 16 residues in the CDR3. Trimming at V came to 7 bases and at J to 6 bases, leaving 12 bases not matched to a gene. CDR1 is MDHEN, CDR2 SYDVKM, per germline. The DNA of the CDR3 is TGTGCCAGCAAAAGCCCCGTGAGGGGGCTTAATTCACCCCTCCACTTT. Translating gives CASKSPVRGLNSPLHF.

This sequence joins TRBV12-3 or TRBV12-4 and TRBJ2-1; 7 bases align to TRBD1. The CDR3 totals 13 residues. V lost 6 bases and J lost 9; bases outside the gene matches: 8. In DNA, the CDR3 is TGTGCCAGCAGCACTGAACAGGGGTTTGAGCAGTTCTTC. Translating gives CASSTEQGFEQFF.

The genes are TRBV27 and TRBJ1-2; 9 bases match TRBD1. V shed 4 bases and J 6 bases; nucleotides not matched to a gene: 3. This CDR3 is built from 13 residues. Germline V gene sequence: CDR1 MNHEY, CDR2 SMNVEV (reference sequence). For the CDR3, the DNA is TGTGCCAGCAGTTCGTGGACAGGGGATGGCTACACCTTC. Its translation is CASSSWTGDGYTF.

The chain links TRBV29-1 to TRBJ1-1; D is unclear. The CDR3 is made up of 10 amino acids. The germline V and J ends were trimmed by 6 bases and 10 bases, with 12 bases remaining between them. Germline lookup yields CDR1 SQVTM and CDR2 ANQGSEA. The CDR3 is CSVNSLGAFF. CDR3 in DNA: TGCAGCGTGAACTCCCTAGGAGCTTTCTTT.

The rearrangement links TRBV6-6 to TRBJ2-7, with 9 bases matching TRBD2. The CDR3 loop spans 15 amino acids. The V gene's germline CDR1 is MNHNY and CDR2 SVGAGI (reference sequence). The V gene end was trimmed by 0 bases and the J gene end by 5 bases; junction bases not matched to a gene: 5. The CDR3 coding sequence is TGTGCCAGCAGTTACTCGCGCGGGAGGGGCGACGAGCAGTACTTC. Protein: CASSYSRGRGDEQYF.

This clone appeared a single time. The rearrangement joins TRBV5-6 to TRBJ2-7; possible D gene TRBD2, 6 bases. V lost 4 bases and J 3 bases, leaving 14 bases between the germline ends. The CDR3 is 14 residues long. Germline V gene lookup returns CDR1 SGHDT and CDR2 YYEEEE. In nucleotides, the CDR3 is TGTGCCAGCAGCATACTTGGGGGGTACTACGAGCAGTACTTC. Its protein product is CASSILGGYYEQYF.

The CDR3 sequence is CASSNSLAGANEQFF. The CDR3 nucleotides are TGCGCCAGCAGTAATTCCCTAGCGGGGGCTAATGAGCAGTTCTTC. V usage is TRBV10-1 and J usage is TRBJ2-1, with 10 bases identical to TRBD2. Germline-derived CDR1 and CDR2 are WNHNN and SYGVQD (reference sequence). This CDR3 region has 15 residues. V lost 5 bases, J lost 7 bases, and 8 bases stayed unmatched.

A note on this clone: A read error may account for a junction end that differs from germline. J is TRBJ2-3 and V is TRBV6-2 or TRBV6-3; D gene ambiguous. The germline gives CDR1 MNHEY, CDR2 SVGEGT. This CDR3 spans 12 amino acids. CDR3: CASSVNTNTQYF. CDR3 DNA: TGTGCCAGCAGCGTTAACACAAATACGCAGTATTTT.

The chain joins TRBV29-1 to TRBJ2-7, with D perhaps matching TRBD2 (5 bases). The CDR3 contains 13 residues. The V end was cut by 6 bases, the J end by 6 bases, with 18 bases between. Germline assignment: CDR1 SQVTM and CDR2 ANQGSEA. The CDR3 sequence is CSVIGPLGGEQYF. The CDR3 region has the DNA TGCAGCGTGATAGGTCCCCTTGGAGGCGAGCAGTACTTC.